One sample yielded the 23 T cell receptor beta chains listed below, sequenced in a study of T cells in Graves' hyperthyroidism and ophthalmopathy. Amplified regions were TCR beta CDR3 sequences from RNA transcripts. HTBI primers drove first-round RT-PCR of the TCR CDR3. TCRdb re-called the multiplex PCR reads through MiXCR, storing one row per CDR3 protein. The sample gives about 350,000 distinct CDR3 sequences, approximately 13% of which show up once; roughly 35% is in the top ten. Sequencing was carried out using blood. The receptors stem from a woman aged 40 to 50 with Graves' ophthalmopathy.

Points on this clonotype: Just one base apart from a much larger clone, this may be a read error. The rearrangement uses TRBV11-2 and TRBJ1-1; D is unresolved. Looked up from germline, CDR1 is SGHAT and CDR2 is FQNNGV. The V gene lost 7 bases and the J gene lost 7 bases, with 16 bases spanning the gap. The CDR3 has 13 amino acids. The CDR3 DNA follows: TGTGCCAGCAACTCGCGGACCGCTTATGAAGCTTTCTTT. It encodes CASNSRTAYEAFF.

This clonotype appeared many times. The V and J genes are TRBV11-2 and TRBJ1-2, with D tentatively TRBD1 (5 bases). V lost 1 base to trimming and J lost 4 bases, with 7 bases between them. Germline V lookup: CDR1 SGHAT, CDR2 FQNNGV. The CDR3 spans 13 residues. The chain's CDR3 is CASSLGGTYGYTF. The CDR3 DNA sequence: TGTGCCAGCAGCTTAGGGGGCACCTATGGCTACACCTTC. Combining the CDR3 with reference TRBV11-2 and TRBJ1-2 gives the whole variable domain EAGVAQSPRYKIIEKRQSVAFWCNPISGHATLYWYQQILGQGPKLLIQFQNNGVVDDSQLPKDRFSAERLKGVDSTLKIQPAKLEDSAVYLCASSLGGTYGYTFGSGTRLTVV.

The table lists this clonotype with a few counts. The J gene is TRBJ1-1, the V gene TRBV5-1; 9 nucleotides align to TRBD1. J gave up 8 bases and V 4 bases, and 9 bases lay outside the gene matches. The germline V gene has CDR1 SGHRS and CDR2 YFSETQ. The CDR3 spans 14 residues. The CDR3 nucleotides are TGCGCCAGCAGCCGGACAGGGGCAGGGGCCGAAGCTTTCTTT. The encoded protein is CASSRTGAGAEAFF. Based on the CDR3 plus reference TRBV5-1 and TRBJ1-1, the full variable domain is KAGVTQTPRYLIKTRGQQVTLSCSPISGHRSVSWYQQTPGQGLQFLFEYFSETQRNKGNFPGRFSGRQFSNSRSEMNVSTLELGDSALYLCASSRTGAGAEAFFGQGTRLTVV.

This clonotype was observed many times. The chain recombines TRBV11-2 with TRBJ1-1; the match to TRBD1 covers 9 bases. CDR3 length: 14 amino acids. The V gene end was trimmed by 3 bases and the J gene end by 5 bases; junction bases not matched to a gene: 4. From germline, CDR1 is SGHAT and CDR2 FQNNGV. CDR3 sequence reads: CASSFDRGATEAFF. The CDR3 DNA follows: TGTGCCAGCAGCTTTGACAGGGGGGCGACTGAAGCTTTCTTT.

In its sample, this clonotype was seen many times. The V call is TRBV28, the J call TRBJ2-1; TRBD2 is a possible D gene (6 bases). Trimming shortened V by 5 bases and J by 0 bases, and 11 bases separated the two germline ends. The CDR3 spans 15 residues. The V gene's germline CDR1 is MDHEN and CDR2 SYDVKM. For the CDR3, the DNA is TGTGCCAGCAGTGGGAGCGGGCACTCCTACAATGAGCAGTTCTTC. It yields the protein CASSGSGHSYNEQFF.

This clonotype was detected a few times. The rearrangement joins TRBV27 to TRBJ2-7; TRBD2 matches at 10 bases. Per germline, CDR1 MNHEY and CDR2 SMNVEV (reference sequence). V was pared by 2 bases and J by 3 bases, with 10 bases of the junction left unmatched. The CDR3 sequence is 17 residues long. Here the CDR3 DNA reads TGTGCCAGCAGTTTAGTAGCGGGGGGAGCTTCGGGCTACGAGCAGTACTTC. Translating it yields CASSLVAGGASGYEQYF.

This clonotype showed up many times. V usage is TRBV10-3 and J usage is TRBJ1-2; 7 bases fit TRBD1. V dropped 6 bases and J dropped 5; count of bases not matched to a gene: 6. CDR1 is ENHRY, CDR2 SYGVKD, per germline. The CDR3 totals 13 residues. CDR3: CAISTDRNYGYTF. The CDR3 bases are TGTGCCATCAGCACGGACAGGAATTATGGCTACACCTTC.

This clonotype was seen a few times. CDR3 sequence (DNA): TGTGCCAGCAGCCCCGAGGCTAGTTCCAGTGAGCAGTTCTTC. Its translation: CASSPEASSSEQFF. The chain joins TRBV5-4 to TRBJ2-1; D gene ambiguous. V was pared by 4 bases and J by 9 bases, with 17 bases between. Per the germline V gene, CDR1 is SGHNT and CDR2 is YYREEE (reference sequence). CDR3 size: 14 residues.

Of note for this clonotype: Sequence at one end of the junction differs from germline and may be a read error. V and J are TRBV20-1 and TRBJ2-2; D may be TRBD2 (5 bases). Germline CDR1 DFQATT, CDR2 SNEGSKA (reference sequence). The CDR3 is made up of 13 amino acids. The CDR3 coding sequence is TGCAGTGCTCCGAACCCGAACACCGGGGAGCCGTTTTTT. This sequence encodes CSAPNPNTGEPFF.

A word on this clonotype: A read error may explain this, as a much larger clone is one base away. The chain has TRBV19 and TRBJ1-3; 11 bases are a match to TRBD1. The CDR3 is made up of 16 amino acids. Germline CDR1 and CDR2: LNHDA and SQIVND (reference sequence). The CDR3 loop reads CASSTGTGGSGKTIYF. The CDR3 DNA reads TGTGCCAGTAGTACCGGGACAGGGGGATCTGGAAAAACCATATATTTT.

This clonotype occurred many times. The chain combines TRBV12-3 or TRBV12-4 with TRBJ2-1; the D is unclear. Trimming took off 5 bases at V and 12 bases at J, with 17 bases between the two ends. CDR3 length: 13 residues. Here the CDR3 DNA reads TGTGCCAGCAGTCCTGGAATGAGCAGTTCGCAGTTCTTC. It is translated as CASSPGMSSSQFF.

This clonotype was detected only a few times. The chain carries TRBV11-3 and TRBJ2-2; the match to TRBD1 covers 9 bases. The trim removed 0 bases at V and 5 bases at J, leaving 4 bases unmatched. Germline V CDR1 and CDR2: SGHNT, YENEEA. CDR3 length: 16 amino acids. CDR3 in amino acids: CASSLDGGQGTGELFF. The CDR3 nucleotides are TGTGCCAGCAGCTTAGACGGGGGACAGGGAACCGGGGAGCTGTTTTTT.

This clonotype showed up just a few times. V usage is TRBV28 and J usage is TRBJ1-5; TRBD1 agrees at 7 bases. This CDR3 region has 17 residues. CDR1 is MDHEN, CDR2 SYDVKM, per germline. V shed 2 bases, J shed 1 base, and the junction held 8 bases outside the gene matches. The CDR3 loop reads CASSLLRQGRSNQPQHF. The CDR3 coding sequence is TGTGCCAGCAGTTTACTAAGACAGGGACGGAGCAATCAGCCCCAGCATTTT.

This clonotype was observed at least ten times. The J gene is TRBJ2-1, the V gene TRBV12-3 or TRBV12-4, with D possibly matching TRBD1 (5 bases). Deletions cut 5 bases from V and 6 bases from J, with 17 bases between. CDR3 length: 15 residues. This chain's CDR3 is CASSRMGLPGNEQFF. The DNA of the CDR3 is TGTGCCAGCAGTCGCATGGGGCTTCCCGGCAATGAGCAGTTCTTC.

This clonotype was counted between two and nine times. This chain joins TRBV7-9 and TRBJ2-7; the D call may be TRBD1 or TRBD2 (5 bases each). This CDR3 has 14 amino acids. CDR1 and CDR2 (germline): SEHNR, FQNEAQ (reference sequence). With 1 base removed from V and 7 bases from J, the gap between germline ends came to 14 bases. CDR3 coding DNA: TGTGCCAGCAGCTTAGGGGGGATTATACGGGAGCAGTACTTC. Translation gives CASSLGGIIREQYF.

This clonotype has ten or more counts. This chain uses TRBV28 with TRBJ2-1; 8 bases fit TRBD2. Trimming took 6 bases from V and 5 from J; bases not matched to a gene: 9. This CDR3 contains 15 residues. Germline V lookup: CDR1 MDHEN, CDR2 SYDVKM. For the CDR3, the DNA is TGTGCCAGCAGCGACGGGAGGGCCTGGGACAATGAGCAGTTCTTC. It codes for CASSDGRAWDNEQFF.

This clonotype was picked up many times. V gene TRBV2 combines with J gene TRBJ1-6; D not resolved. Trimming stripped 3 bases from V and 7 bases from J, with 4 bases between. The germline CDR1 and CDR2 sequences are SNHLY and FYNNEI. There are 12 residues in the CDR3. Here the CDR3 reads CASSDRNSPLHF. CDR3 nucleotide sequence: TGTGCCAGCAGTGATAGGAATTCACCCCTCCACTTT.

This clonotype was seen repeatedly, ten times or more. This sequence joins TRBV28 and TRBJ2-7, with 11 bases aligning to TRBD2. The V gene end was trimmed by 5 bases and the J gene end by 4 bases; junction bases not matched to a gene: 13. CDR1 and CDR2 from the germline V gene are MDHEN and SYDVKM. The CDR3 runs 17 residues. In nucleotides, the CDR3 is TGTGCCAGCAGTAAACCGGGACTAGCGGCTAGGGCGTACGAGCAGTACTTC. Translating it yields CASSKPGLAARAYEQYF.

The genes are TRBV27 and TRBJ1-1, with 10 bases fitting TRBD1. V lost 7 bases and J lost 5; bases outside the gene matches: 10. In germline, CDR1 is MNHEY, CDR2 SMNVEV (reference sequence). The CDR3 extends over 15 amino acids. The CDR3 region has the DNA TGTGCCAGCACGTGGACAGGGGGAAGCTTAACTGAAGCTTTCTTT. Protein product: CASTWTGGSLTEAFF.

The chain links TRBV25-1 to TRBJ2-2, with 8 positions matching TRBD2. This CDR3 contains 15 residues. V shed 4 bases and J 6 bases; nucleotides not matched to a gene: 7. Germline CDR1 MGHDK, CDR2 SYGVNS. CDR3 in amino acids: CASSAAGGPPGELFF. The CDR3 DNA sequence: TGTGCCAGCAGTGCGGCGGGGGGTCCCCCCGGGGAGCTGTTTTTT.

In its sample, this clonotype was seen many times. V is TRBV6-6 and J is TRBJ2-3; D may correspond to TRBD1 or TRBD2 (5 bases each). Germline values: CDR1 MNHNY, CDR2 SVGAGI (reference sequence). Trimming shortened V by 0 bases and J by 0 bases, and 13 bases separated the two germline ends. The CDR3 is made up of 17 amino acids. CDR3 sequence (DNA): TGTGCCAGCAGTTACTCGATTGGGACGGCGAGCACAGATACGCAGTATTTT. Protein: CASSYSIGTASTDTQYF.

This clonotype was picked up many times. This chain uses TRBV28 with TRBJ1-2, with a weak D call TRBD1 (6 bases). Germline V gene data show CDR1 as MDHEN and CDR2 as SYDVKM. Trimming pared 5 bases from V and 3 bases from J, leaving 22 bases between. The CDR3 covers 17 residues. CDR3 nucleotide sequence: TGTGCCAGCAGTCCCCTCCGAGGGGGGGCTGGAGACTATGGCTACACCTTC. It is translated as CASSPLRGGAGDYGYTF.

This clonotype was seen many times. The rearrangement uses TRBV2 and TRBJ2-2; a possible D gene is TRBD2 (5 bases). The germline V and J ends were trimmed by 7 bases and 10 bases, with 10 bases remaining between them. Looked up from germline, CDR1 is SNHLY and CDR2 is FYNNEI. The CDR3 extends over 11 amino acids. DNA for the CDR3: TGTGCCAGCATCCGGGAATCGGAGCTGTTTTTT. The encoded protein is CASIRESELFF.